This is a list of T cell receptor beta chains from one sample in a study of T cell repertoires in cytomegalovirus infection. One entry per CDR3 protein, called by TCRdb with MiXCR from the reads. The sample includes 65,000 to 85,000 distinct CDR3 sequences, around 27% of them seen just once. Their antigen targets remain unknown. The starting material was CD8+ T cells from cultured PBMCs, obtained from culture after CMV antigen stimulation. Receptor source: a human donor in good health (CMV status not recorded). Some clones in this sample may be carry-over from other donors' samples. The CDR3 runs from the conserved cysteine through the conserved F or W. A D gene is named only where the DNA matches it firmly. Some rows have no size entry. The others give once, few or many, or a class for an expanded clone.

size: .; J: TRBJ2-2; D: TRBD2; V: TRBV5-4; CDR3: CASSLDAGGPNTGELFF; DNA: TGTGCCAGCAGCTTGGACGCGGGAGGGCCGAACACCGGGGAGCTGTTTTTT
size: once; J: TRBJ2-3; D: .; V: TRBV4-1; CDR3: CASSQGTGTYTDTQYF; DNA: TGCGCCAGCAGCCAAGGGACGGGGACCTACACAGATACGCAGTATTTT
size: few; J: TRBJ2-5; D: .; V: TRBV28; CDR3: CASSLKWEETQYF; DNA: TGTGCCAGCAGTCTTAAATGGGAGGAGACCCAGTACTTC
size: .; J: TRBJ2-7; D: .; V: TRBV11-3; CDR3: CASSLDGRRSEQYF; DNA: TGTGCCAGCAGCTTAGATGGGAGGCGCTCCGAGCAGTACTTC
size: few; J: TRBJ2-1; D: .; V: TRBV12-3/TRBV12-4; CDR3: CASTRGSGDEQFF; DNA: TGTGCCAGCACCAGAGGGTCTGGAGATGAGCAGTTCTTC
size: few; J: TRBJ1-4; D: .; V: TRBV5-4; CDR3: CASSLASEEKLFF; DNA: TGTGCCAGCAGCTTGGCTTCGGAGGAAAAACTGTTTTTT
size: .; J: TRBJ2-1; D: .; V: TRBV7-9; CDR3: CASSPPGGLGNEQFF; DNA: TGTGCCAGCAGCCCCCCGGGCGGCCTAGGGAATGAGCAGTTCTTC
size: .; J: TRBJ2-3; D: TRBD2; V: TRBV27; CDR3: CASSFMGASGGRTDTQYF; DNA: TGTGCCAGCAGTTTTATGGGGGCTAGCGGGGGAAGAACAGATACGCAGTATTTT
size: many; J: TRBJ1-5; D: .; V: TRBV6-2/TRBV6-3; CDR3: CASSSLRWDQPQHF; DNA: TGTGCCAGCAGTTCGCTCCGGTGGGATCAGCCCCAGCATTTT
size: .; J: TRBJ1-4; D: .; V: TRBV5-6; CDR3: CASSLGRSNEKLFF; DNA: TGTGCCAGCAGCTTGGGTAGAAGTAATGAAAAACTGTTTTTT
size: many; J: TRBJ2-5; D: .; V: TRBV25-1; CDR3: CASSEYTGRQETQYF; DNA: TGTGCCAGCAGTGAATATACGGGCAGACAAGAGACCCAGTACTTC
size: .; J: TRBJ2-1; D: TRBD1; V: TRBV6-5; CDR3: CASSPGQGSEQFF; DNA: TGTGCCAGCAGTCCGGGACAGGGTTCTGAGCAGTTCTTC
size: few; J: TRBJ2-4; D: .; V: TRBV7-9; CDR3: CASSPPIGGGWYF; DNA: TGTGCCAGCAGCCCCCCCATAGGGGGAGGTTGGTACTTC
size: .; J: TRBJ1-2; D: TRBD1; V: TRBV12-3/TRBV12-4; CDR3: CASSPQTGLYGYTF; DNA: TGTGCCAGCAGCCCCCAGACAGGGCTCTATGGCTACACCTTC
size: few; J: TRBJ1-2; D: .; V: TRBV27; CDR3: CASSLNVNYGYTF; DNA: TGTGCCAGCAGTTTAAACGTGAACTATGGCTACACCTTC
size: .; J: TRBJ2-1; D: TRBD2; V: TRBV24-1; CDR3: CATCDLTSGSSYNEQFF; DNA: TGTGCCACCTGTGATCTGACTAGCGGGAGCTCCTACAATGAGCAGTTCTTC
size: .; J: TRBJ1-5; D: TRBD1; V: TRBV5-6; CDR3: CASSPGQGYSQPQHF; DNA: TGTGCCAGCAGCCCGGGACAGGGGTACAGTCAGCCCCAGCATTTT
size: few; J: TRBJ2-1; D: .; V: TRBV5-6; CDR3: CASSLGGLAKRHEQFF; DNA: TGTGCCAGCAGCTTGGGTGGGCTAGCCAAAAGGCATGAGCAGTTCTTC
size: .; J: TRBJ1-5; D: .; V: TRBV27; CDR3: CASSLGRRDQPQHF; DNA: TGTGCCAGCAGTTTAGGCAGGAGAGATCAGCCCCAGCATTTT
size: .; J: TRBJ2-5; D: TRBD2; V: TRBV9; CDR3: CASSVALAAQETQYF; DNA: TGTGCCAGCAGCGTAGCCCTAGCGGCCCAAGAGACCCAGTACTTC
size: few; J: TRBJ2-5; D: .; V: TRBV7-9; CDR3: CASSSMRGGVETQYF; DNA: TGTGCCAGCAGCTCCATGAGGGGCGGCGTGGAGACCCAGTACTTC
size: few; J: TRBJ2-1; D: .; V: TRBV7-9; CDR3: CASTLGGLTHNEQFF; DNA: TGTGCCAGCACCTTGGGGGGGCTGACTCACAATGAGCAGTTCTTC
size: .; J: TRBJ2-7; D: TRBD1; V: TRBV7-9; CDR3: CASSPYGTGGSYEQYF; DNA: TGTGCCAGCAGCCCGTACGGGACAGGGGGTTCCTACGAGCAGTACTTC
size: .; J: TRBJ2-3; D: .; V: TRBV20-1; CDR3: CSARLTSDTQYF; DNA: TGCAGTGCTAGACTTACATCGGATACGCAGTATTTT
size: .; J: TRBJ1-5; D: .; V: TRBV7-5; CDR3: CISVSEAPVHQPQHF; DNA: .
size: few; J: TRBJ2-2; D: .; V: TRBV7-3; CDR3: CASSSGAGELFF; DNA: TGTGCCAGCAGCTCCGGCGCCGGGGAGCTGTTTTTT
size: .; J: TRBJ1-1; D: .; V: TRBV12-3/TRBV12-4; CDR3: CASTSTGPDTEAFF; DNA: TGTGCCAGCACCTCCACAGGGCCGGACACTGAAGCTTTCTTT
size: few; J: TRBJ2-1; D: TRBD2; V: TRBV5-4; CDR3: CASSPAATSLLNEQFF; DNA: TGTGCCAGCAGTCCGGCCGCGACTAGCTTACTGAATGAGCAGTTCTTC
size: many; J: TRBJ2-5; D: .; V: TRBV28; CDR3: CASSLTQPQETQYF; DNA: TGTGCCAGCAGTTTAACACAGCCACAAGAGACCCAGTACTTC
size: .; J: TRBJ2-2; D: TRBD1; V: TRBV5-1; CDR3: CASSYTGGNTGELFF; DNA: TGCGCCAGCAGCTACACAGGGGGGAACACCGGGGAGCTGTTTTTT
size: few; J: TRBJ2-1; D: .; V: TRBV7-9; CDR3: CASSGGQGRDEQFF; DNA: TGTGCCAGCAGCGGTGGTCAGGGGCGGGATGAGCAGTTCTTC
size: .; J: TRBJ2-5; D: .; V: TRBV10-3; CDR3: CAISVRDTETQYF; DNA: TGTGCCATCAGTGTCCGGGACACTGAGACCCAGTACTTC
size: few; J: TRBJ1-5; D: .; V: TRBV27; CDR3: CASSLSWGSNQPQHF; DNA: TGTGCCAGCAGTTTGTCTTGGGGTAGCAATCAGCCCCAGCATTTT
size: many; J: TRBJ1-6; D: TRBD1; V: TRBV6-2/TRBV6-3; CDR3: CASRRNLGQGGGNSPLHF; DNA: TGTGCCAGCAGGCGGAACCTCGGACAGGGCGGTGGTAATTCACCCCTCCACTTT
size: .; J: TRBJ1-1; D: TRBD1; V: TRBV19; CDR3: CASSILQGWTEAFF; DNA: TGTGCCAGTAGTATTTTACAGGGGTGGACTGAAGCTTTCTTT
size: few; J: TRBJ2-1; D: TRBD1; V: TRBV29-1; CDR3: CSYLHRGNEQFF; DNA: TGCAGCTATTTACACAGGGGGAATGAGCAGTTCTTC
size: many; J: TRBJ2-6; D: TRBD1; V: TRBV28; CDR3: CASSWGRQGASGANVLTF; DNA: TGTGCCAGCAGTTGGGGGAGACAGGGGGCGAGTGGGGCCAACGTCCTGACTTTC
size: .; J: TRBJ2-3; D: TRBD2; V: TRBV27; CDR3: CASSEREGTFDTQYF; DNA: TGTGCCAGCAGTGAGCGGGAGGGCACCTTCGATACGCAGTATTTT
size: .; J: TRBJ2-7; D: .; V: TRBV7-9; CDR3: CASSLARVEYEQYF; DNA: TGTGCCAGCAGCTTAGCCAGGGTCGAGTACGAGCAGTACTTC
size: few; J: TRBJ2-2; D: TRBD1; V: TRBV11-2; CDR3: CASSLWPGGDTGELFF; DNA: TGTGCCAGCAGCTTATGGCCAGGGGGCGACACCGGGGAGCTGTTTTTT
size: .; J: TRBJ2-5; D: .; V: TRBV7-9; CDR3: CASKHLQETQYF; DNA: TGTGCCAGCAAACATCTCCAAGAGACCCAGTACTTC
size: .; J: TRBJ2-3; D: .; V: TRBV7-2; CDR3: CASSLLGGTDMQYF; DNA: TGTGCCAGCAGCTTACTGGGGGGGACAGATATGCAGTATTTT
size: .; J: TRBJ2-7; D: TRBD1; V: TRBV11-3; CDR3: CASSSGQGPYEQYF; DNA: TGTGCCAGCAGCTCCGGACAGGGACCCTACGAGCAGTACTTC
size: .; J: TRBJ2-7; D: .; V: TRBV12-3/TRBV12-4; CDR3: CASKGDPYEQYF; DNA: TGTGCCAGCAAGGGTGACCCCTACGAGCAGTACTTC
size: .; J: TRBJ2-2; D: TRBD1; V: TRBV12-3/TRBV12-4; CDR3: CASSFIWTGATGELFF; DNA: TGTGCCAGCAGTTTTATCTGGACAGGGGCCACCGGGGAGCTGTTTTTT
size: few; J: TRBJ2-7; D: TRBD2; V: TRBV6-2/TRBV6-3; CDR3: CASSYSPSSGRYEQYF; DNA: TGTGCCAGCAGTTACTCTCCTAGTAGCGGGAGGTACGAGCAGTACTTC
size: many; J: TRBJ2-7; D: TRBD1; V: TRBV7-9; CDR3: CASSTGTGLSYEQYF; DNA: TGTGCCAGCAGCACCGGGACAGGTCTCTCCTACGAGCAGTACTTC
size: .; J: TRBJ2-1; D: .; V: TRBV29-1; CDR3: CSLWWGYNEQFF; DNA: TGCAGCCTTTGGTGGGGTTACAATGAGCAGTTCTTC
size: many; J: TRBJ2-5; D: TRBD2; V: TRBV7-9; CDR3: CASSFRTSGGTKVHQETQYF; DNA: TGTGCCAGCAGCTTCCGGACTAGCGGGGGGACTAAAGTCCACCAAGAGACCCAGTACTTC
size: .; J: TRBJ1-1; D: .; V: TRBV5-5; CDR3: CASSLSRQGSFLNTEAFF; DNA: TGTGCCAGCAGCCTCTCCCGCCAGGGCTCCTTCTTGAACACTGAAGCTTTCTTT
size: .; J: TRBJ2-3; D: .; V: TRBV13; CDR3: CASSLEFGSTDTQYF; DNA: TGTGCCAGCAGCTTAGAGTTCGGTAGCACAGATACGCAGTATTTT
size: .; J: TRBJ2-3; D: TRBD1; V: TRBV4-1; CDR3: CASSQQTGGREDTQYF; DNA: TGCGCCAGCAGCCAACAGACAGGGGGCAGGGAAGATACGCAGTATTTT
size: .; J: TRBJ1-4; D: TRBD1; V: TRBV6-2/TRBV6-3; CDR3: CASSRPPRRTGNEKLFF; DNA: TGTGCCAGCAGCCGCCCCCCAAGGAGGACAGGGAATGAAAAACTGTTTTTT
size: .; J: TRBJ2-6; D: .; V: TRBV27; CDR3: CASCPVGTFSGANVLTF; DNA: TGTGCCAGTTGCCCCGTCGGCACTTTCTCTGGGGCCAACGTCCTGACTTTC